Each of the 24 T cell receptor beta chains below was sequenced from the same sample in a study of response to subunit inactivated influenza vaccine. Using its own MiXCR run on the RT-PCR reads, TCRdb lists one record per CDR3 protein. In the table there are hundreds of thousands of distinct CDR3 sequences, roughly 13% of which are singletons. The sample was PBMCs from blood, taken 35 to 45 days after vaccination. These receptor sequences come from a man aged 50 or older who received an inactivated influenza vaccine.

This clonotype was picked up many times. This CDR3 is CASSQDRTITEAFF. The CDR3 DNA follows: TGTGCCAGCAGCCAGGACAGGACTATCACTGAAGCTTTCTTT. The chain combines TRBV5-6 with TRBJ1-1, with 7 positions matching TRBD1. The CDR3 spans 14 residues. The ends lost 4 bases at V and 4 bases at J; junction bases unmatched: 7. Germline lookup yields CDR1 SGHDT and CDR2 YYEEEE. The entire variable domain, with the rest obtained from reference TRBV5-6 and TRBJ1-1, is as follows: DAGVTQSPTHLIKTRGQQVTLRCSPKSGHDTVSWYQQALGQGPQFIFQYYEEEERQRGNFPDRFSGHQFPNYSSELNVNALLLGDSALYLCASSQDRTITEAFFGQGTRLTVV.

This clonotype occurred once. The chain joins TRBV9 to TRBJ2-4; D possibly corresponds to TRBD2 (5 bases). Trimming took 4 bases from V and 3 from J, leaving 14 bases between them. The CDR3 has 15 residues. The germline CDR1 and CDR2 sequences are SGDLS and YYNGEE. This chain's CDR3 is CASSLTGGIKNIQYF. As DNA, the CDR3 is TGTGCCAGCAGCCTAACTGGAGGCATCAAAAACATTCAGTACTTC.

The chain employs TRBV4-3 and TRBJ2-2; the match to TRBD2 covers 7 bases. CDR3 size: 16 residues. The junction had 7 bases not matched to a gene; V was cut back by 1 base and J by 5 bases. CDR1 is LGHNA, CDR2 YSLEER, per germline. DNA for the CDR3: TGCGCCAGCAGCCAAGTTTTAGGGACTACGACCGGGGAGCTGTTTTTT. This gives the protein CASSQVLGTTTGELFF.

The rearrangement links TRBV12-3 or TRBV12-4 to TRBJ2-2, with 11 nucleotides matching TRBD2. This CDR3 region has 15 residues. J lost 4 bases, V lost 6 bases, and 4 bases had no gene match. For the CDR3, the DNA is TGTGCCAGCAGAGTAGCGGGGGGGACCACCGGGGAGCTGTTTTTT. This encodes CASRVAGGTTGELFF.

This clonotype was seen many times. The chain has TRBV6-5 and TRBJ1-4; D is possibly TRBD1 (5 bases). CDR1 and CDR2 from the germline V gene are MNHEY and SVGAGI. CDR3 length equals 16 residues. V was pared by 0 bases and J by 7 bases, with 15 bases between. CDR3 residues: CASSYSSLGVGEKLFF. The CDR3 nucleotides are TGTGCCAGCAGTTACTCGAGTCTGGGGGTCGGTGAAAAACTGTTTTTT.

V and J are TRBV2 and TRBJ2-7, with no clear D. Trimming shortened V by 4 bases and J by 0 bases, and 10 bases separated the two germline ends. The V gene's germline CDR1 is SNHLY and CDR2 FYNNEI. The CDR3 loop spans 14 amino acids. Written as DNA, the CDR3 is TGTGCCAGCAGTGTTGGAGTTTACTCCTACGAGCAGTACTTC. Its translation: CASSVGVYSYEQYF.

This clonotype turned up a few times. The chain recombines TRBV19 with TRBJ1-4; TRBD1 might be the D (5 bases). CDR3 length equals 18 residues. V lost 5 bases and J 5 bases, leaving 24 bases between the germline ends. The germline CDR1 and CDR2 sequences are LNHDA and SQIVND (reference sequence). The DNA for the CDR3 is TGTGCCAGTAGTCCCTCGAGATGGAGCCGGGACTCCAATGAAAAACTGTTTTTT. Translated, it gives CASSPSRWSRDSNEKLFF.

This clonotype was counted between two and nine times. The chain joins TRBV7-8 to TRBJ1-1; a possible D gene is TRBD1 (5 bases). V lost 5 bases to trimming and J lost 5 bases, with 27 bases between them. This CDR3 has 18 residues. CDR1 is SGHVS, CDR2 FQNEAQ, per germline. The CDR3: CASSLFTGQSHLGTEAFF. The CDR3 DNA follows: TGTGCCAGCAGCCTTTTTACAGGTCAATCCCACCTCGGAACTGAAGCTTTCTTT.

This clonotype was counted only a few times. The rearrangement uses TRBV15 and TRBJ2-1; a possible D gene is TRBD2 (6 bases). Germline V gene lookup returns CDR1 LNHNV and CDR2 YYDKDF (reference sequence). V lost 5 bases and J lost 0, with 26 bases in between. The CDR3 length is 20 residues. CDR3 sequence: CATSSSGGRRWGNSYNEQFF. Here the CDR3 DNA reads TGTGCCACCAGCTCTAGTGGAGGGAGGCGATGGGGCAACTCCTACAATGAGCAGTTCTTC.

This clonotype was seen a few times. This chain uses TRBV4-3 with TRBJ2-6; D unresolved. Germline values: CDR1 LGHNA, CDR2 YSLEER. V was clipped by 0 bases and J by 1 base, with 13 bases between them. The length of the CDR3 is 18 residues. Here the CDR3 DNA reads TGCGCCAGCAGCCAAGATAGGGCAGGAGCTTCTGGGGCCAACGTCCTGACTTTC. It encodes CASSQDRAGASGANVLTF.

This clonotype was seen repeatedly, ten times or more. The chain carries TRBV29-1 and TRBJ2-3; TRBD1 is a possible D gene (5 bases). This CDR3 region has 14 residues. With 4 bases removed from V and 4 bases from J, the gap between germline ends came to 15 bases. From germline, CDR1 is SQVTM and CDR2 ANQGSEA. The CDR3 coding sequence is TGCAGCGTTGCCCCTTCAGGGTCCCCAGATACGCAGTATTTT. Translation: CSVAPSGSPDTQYF.

This clonotype was seen a handful of times. In DNA, the CDR3 is TGTGCCATCAGTGCTGGACAGCTCTATGGCTACACCTTC. Translating gives CAISAGQLYGYTF. The J gene is TRBJ1-2, the V gene TRBV10-3, with D possibly being TRBD1 (6 bases). Germline-derived CDR1 and CDR2 are ENHRY and SYGVKD. Trimming removed 4 bases from V and 4 bases from J, with 10 bases in between. The CDR3 loop spans 13 amino acids.

This clonotype was seen many times. The chain recombines TRBV25-1 with TRBJ2-5; TRBD1 aligns across 7 bases. The germline V gene has CDR1 MGHDK and CDR2 SYGVNS. V was pared by 3 bases and J by 9 bases, with 10 bases of the junction left unmatched. The CDR3 contains 14 residues. CDR3 nucleotides: TGTGCCAGCAGTGACCATACAGGGGACGGGGCCCAGTACTTC. Protein: CASSDHTGDGAQYF.

The chain links TRBV5-1 to TRBJ2-1, with TRBD2 as a possible D gene (7 bases). The length of the CDR3 is 14 residues. Germline V gene sequence: CDR1 SGHRS, CDR2 YFSETQ. V was pared by 0 bases and J by 7 bases, with 11 bases between. The CDR3 DNA is TGCGCCAGCAGCTTGGCGGGGGGCACAAATGAGCAGTTCTTC. This translates into CASSLAGGTNEQFF.

This clonotype was detected a few times. The V call is TRBV29-1, the J call TRBJ1-5, with no clear D. The CDR3 contains 13 residues. V was trimmed by 4 bases and J by 0 bases, leaving 7 bases between them. Germline CDR1 SQVTM, CDR2 ANQGSEA. The CDR3 coding sequence is TGCAGCGTTGGACATGCTAGCAATCAGCCCCAGCATTTT. Translation gives CSVGHASNQPQHF.

The genes are TRBV7-2 and TRBJ2-3; 14 nucleotides match TRBD2. This CDR3 spans 16 amino acids. CDR1 and CDR2 (germline): SGHTA, FQGNSA. Trimming cost V 7 bases and J 9 bases; bases outside gene matches: 12. CDR3 nucleotides: TGTGCCAGCACCCTGACTAGCGGGGGGGCGTGGGGCACGCAGTATTTT. Its protein is CASTLTSGGAWGTQYF.

This clonotype was detected only a few times. The chain couples TRBV7-2 to TRBJ2-1, with D unresolved. V was trimmed by 5 bases and J by 3 bases, leaving 14 bases between them. The CDR3 covers 15 residues. Germline lookup yields CDR1 SGHTA and CDR2 FQGNSA. The CDR3 DNA follows: TGTGCCAGCAGCCGCCGTGGGGTTAGCTACAATGAGCAGTTCTTC. It is translated as CASSRRGVSYNEQFF. Supplemented by reference TRBV7-2 and TRBJ2-1, the full variable domain reads GAGVSQSPSNKVTEKGKDVELRCDPISGHTALYWYRQSLGQGLEFLIYFQGNSAPDKSGLPSDRFSAERTGGSVSTLTIQRTQQEDSAVYLCASSRRGVSYNEQFFGPGTRLTVL.

This clonotype has at least ten counts. The CDR3: CSAGPGGGEQFF. For the CDR3, the DNA is TGCAGCGCTGGACCAGGGGGGGGTGAGCAGTTCTTC. The chain carries TRBV29-1 and TRBJ2-1; D is possibly TRBD1 or TRBD2 (7 bases each). The V gene lost 7 bases and the J gene lost 9 bases, with 16 bases spanning the gap. CDR3 size: 12 residues. Germline-derived CDR1 and CDR2 are SQVTM and ANQGSEA.

This clonotype was counted only a few times. The chain joins TRBV7-2 to TRBJ2-2; D is unclear. Germline CDR1 is SGHTA and CDR2 is FQGNSA. The CDR3 has 15 residues. V gave up 2 bases and J gave up 0 bases, with 7 bases separating them. The CDR3 here is CASSLKLSNTGELFF. CDR3 coding DNA: TGTGCCAGCAGCTTAAAACTATCGAACACCGGGGAGCTGTTTTTT.

The chain joins TRBV30 to TRBJ2-3, with 7 bases that match TRBD1. Germline CDR1 GTSNPN, CDR2 SVGIG (reference sequence). This CDR3 is built from 16 residues. The V gene end was trimmed by 3 bases and the J gene end by 4 bases; junction bases not matched to a gene: 13. The CDR3 nucleotides read TGTGCCTGGAGGGCTCCGGGACAGCAGGCCCCAGATACGCAGTATTTT. This sequence encodes CAWRAPGQQAPDTQYF. Complete variable domain (other parts from reference TRBV30 and TRBJ2-3): SQTIHQWPATLVQPVGSPLSLECTVEGTSNPNLYWYRQAAGRGLQLLFYSVGIGQISSEVPQNLSASRPQDRQFILSSKKLLLSDSGFYLCAWRAPGQQAPDTQYFGPGTRLTVL.

The chain employs TRBV20-1 and TRBJ2-1; D possibly matches TRBD1 or TRBD2 (5 bases each). CDR1 is DFQATT, CDR2 SNEGSKA, per germline (reference sequence). V lost 0 bases and J lost 0, with 15 bases in between. The CDR3 is 17 amino acids. This CDR3 is CSARDSGTASSYNEQFF. Written as DNA, the CDR3 is TGCAGTGCTAGAGACTCCGGGACCGCGAGCTCCTACAATGAGCAGTTCTTC.

This clonotype was counted many times. This sequence joins TRBV20-1 and TRBJ2-5; D is undetermined. This CDR3 comprises 11 residues. Germline CDR1 and CDR2: DFQATT and SNEGSKA (reference sequence). The V end was cut by 3 bases, the J end by 5 bases, with 7 bases between. This CDR3 reads CSASDWETQYF. CDR3 in DNA: TGCAGTGCTAGTGATTGGGAGACCCAGTACTTC.

Only a few counts were recorded for this clonotype. J is TRBJ2-7 and V is TRBV27; no reliable D call. Germline V gene lookup returns CDR1 MNHEY and CDR2 SMNVEV (reference sequence). The CDR3 sequence is 12 residues long. V gave up 3 bases and J gave up 9 bases, with 12 bases separating them. CDR3: CASSFLGQRQYF. Written as DNA, the CDR3 is TGTGCCAGCAGTTTTCTTGGCCAGAGGCAGTACTTC.

The table lists this clonotype with a few counts. A read error may be the cause here, since a much bigger clone is one base away. The chain links TRBV14 to TRBJ1-1; no firm D call. With 2 bases removed from V and 1 base from J, the gap between germline ends came to 5 bases. The CDR3 is made up of 13 amino acids. The germline CDR1 and CDR2 sequences are SGHDN and FVKESK. The CDR3 nucleotides are TGTGCCAGCAGCCAACAGGCGAACACTGAAGCTTTCTTT. Translation: CASSQQANTEAFF.